Following are 9 T cell receptor beta chains from one sample sequenced in a study of T cells in Graves' hyperthyroidism and ophthalmopathy. Researchers took RNA transcripts and amplified the TCR beta CDR3 regions from them. The TCR CDR3 was amplified in a first-round RT-PCR using the HTBI primer set. MiXCR was run by TCRdb on the multiplex PCR reads, yielding one entry per CDR3 protein. There are some 500,000 distinct CDR3 sequences in the sample; approximately 14% occur only once, and 15% to 20% lies in the top ten. The specimen was blood. All receptors derive from a young woman with Graves' hyperthyroidism.

This clonotype was recorded many times. This chain connects TRBV6-2 or TRBV6-3 to TRBJ2-3; D uncertain. The length of the CDR3 is 14 residues. Germline V CDR1 and CDR2: MNHEY, SVGEGT. Trimming cost V 7 bases and J 2 bases, with 13 bases left between them. CDR3 coding DNA: TGTGCCAGCACCCCCCCGGCGGACACAGATACGCAGTATTTT. It translates to CASTPPADTDTQYF.

This clonotype was counted at least ten times. This rearrangement joins TRBV29-1 to TRBJ2-1; TRBD2 matches at 9 bases. With 1 base clipped from V and 4 bases from J, the junction kept 14 bases outside the gene matches. The CDR3 runs to 18 residues. Germline-derived CDR1 and CDR2 are SQVTM and ANQGSEA. The CDR3, as DNA: TGCAGCGTTGAAGGCGATCAGAATAGCGGGAGAACGTACAATGAGCAGTTCTTC. It encodes CSVEGDQNSGRTYNEQFF.

The chain links TRBV4-1 to TRBJ2-1, with 10 bases aligning to TRBD2. With V trimmed by 1 base and J by 10 bases, 7 bases remained unmatched. Germline CDR1 reads MGHRA; CDR2 reads YSYEKL. This CDR3 is built from 15 residues. The chain's CDR3 is CASSQGPGLAIEQFF. The CDR3 coding sequence is TGCGCCAGCAGCCAAGGCCCGGGACTAGCGATAGAGCAGTTCTTC.

In this sample, this clonotype turned up many times. The gene calls are TRBV19 and TRBJ2-1; D is ambiguous. In germline, CDR1 is LNHDA, CDR2 SQIVND (reference sequence). Trimming stripped 7 bases from V and 5 bases from J, with 6 bases between. The CDR3 is 11 amino acids. This CDR3 reads CASIINNEQFF. DNA of the CDR3: TGTGCCAGTATAATCAACAATGAGCAGTTCTTC.

The chain recombines TRBV20-1 with TRBJ2-5; D is possibly TRBD2 (6 bases). Germline assignment: CDR1 DFQATT and CDR2 SNEGSKA (reference sequence). The CDR3 sequence is 14 residues long. V lost 3 bases and J lost 3, with 14 bases in between. The CDR3 nucleotides are TGCAGTGCTAGTAGTGGGACTTCAGAAGAGACCCAGTACTTC. Translated: CSASSGTSEETQYF.

With respect to this clonotype: A much more abundant neighbour one base away suggests this may be a read error. This sequence joins TRBV2 and TRBJ1-2; D remains ambiguous. The length of the CDR3 is 12 residues. In germline, CDR1 is SNHLY, CDR2 FYNNEI. With 8 bases removed from V and 4 bases from J, the gap between germline ends came to 11 bases. The CDR3 region is CASRDASYGYTF. The CDR3 coding sequence is TGTGCCAGCCGAGACGCCTCCTATGGCTACACCTTC.

There are many counts of this clonotype. The genes are TRBV18 and TRBJ1-2; D is undetermined. Trimming pared 5 bases from V and 0 bases from J, leaving 7 bases between. The length of the CDR3 is 13 residues. CDR1 KGHSH and CDR2 LQKENI come from the germline V gene. The CDR3 protein is CASSGPANYGYTF. The CDR3 nucleotides read TGTGCCAGCTCAGGGCCAGCTAACTATGGCTACACCTTC.

A single count supports this clonotype. This may arise from a read error, as a much more abundant clone is one base away. CDR3 coding DNA: TGCAGTGCTAAAGAGCCTAGCAACACCGGGGAGCTGTTTTTT. Protein: CSAKEPSNTGELFF. The rearrangement links TRBV20-1 to TRBJ2-2, with D tentatively TRBD2 (5 bases). The germline CDR1 and CDR2 sequences are DFQATT and SNEGSKA (reference sequence). This CDR3 has 14 residues. Trimming removed 4 bases at V and 2 bases at J, with 11 bases between.

This clonotype was picked up many times. This chain joins TRBV9 and TRBJ1-6; no clear D. The CDR3 loop spans 14 amino acids. Trimming pared 0 bases from V and 7 bases from J, leaving 8 bases between. Germline CDR1 reads SGDLS; CDR2 reads YYNGEE. The DNA of the CDR3 is TGTGCCAGCAGCGTAGATGACGAGAATTCACCCCTCCACTTT. It translates to CASSVDDENSPLHF. Together with reference TRBV9 and TRBJ1-6, the CDR3 gives the full variable domain: DSGVTQTPKHLITATGQRVTLRCSPRSGDLSVYWYQQSLDQGLQFLIQYYNGEERAKGNILERFSAQQFPDLHSELNLSSLELGDSALYFCASSVDDENSPLHFGNGTRLTVT.